In its sample, the clone carrying this T cell receptor (beta chain) was seen a few times. Its antigen is unidentified. This sample is part of a study of CD8 T cells in ankylosing spondylitis. Findings and limits, study-wide: Ankylosing spondylitis blood appeared to be characterized by a TCR beta motif of 8 or 9 highly homologous variants.

This CDR3 is 15 amino acids long. Germline lookup yields CDR1 MNHEY and CDR2 SMNVEV (reference sequence). Trimming cost V 3 bases and J 5 bases, with 14 bases left between them. TCRdb reprocessed the 5' RACE reads via MiXCR and lists one record per CDR3 protein. The sample has 100,000 to 150,000 distinct CDR3 sequences; more than 15% are singletons. Specimen: blood, either unsorted or a sorted T cell fraction (not recorded which). The TCR was taken from a male donor with ankylosing spondylitis. The chain has TRBV27 and TRBJ2-1; D ambiguous. The CDR3 coding sequence is TGTGCCAGCAGTTTCTTGGTCCGAGGAGACAATGAGCAGTTCTTC. Translation: CASSFLVRGDNEQFF.